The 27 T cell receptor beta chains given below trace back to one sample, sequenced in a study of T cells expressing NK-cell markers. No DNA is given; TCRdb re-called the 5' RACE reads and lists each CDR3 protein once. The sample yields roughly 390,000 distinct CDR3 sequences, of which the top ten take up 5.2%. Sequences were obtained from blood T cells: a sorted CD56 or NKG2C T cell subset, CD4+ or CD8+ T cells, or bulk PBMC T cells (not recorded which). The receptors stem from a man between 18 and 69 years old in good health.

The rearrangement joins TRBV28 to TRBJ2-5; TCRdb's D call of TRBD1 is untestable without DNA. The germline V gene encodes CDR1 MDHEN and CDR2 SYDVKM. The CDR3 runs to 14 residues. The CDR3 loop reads CASSRPPPQETQYF. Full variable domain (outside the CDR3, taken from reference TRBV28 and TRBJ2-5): DVKVTQSSRYLVKRTGEKVFLECVQDMDHENMFWYRQDPGLGLRLIYFSYDVKMKEKGDIPEGYSVSREKKERFSLILESASTNQTSMYLCASSRPPPQETQYFGPGTRLLVL.

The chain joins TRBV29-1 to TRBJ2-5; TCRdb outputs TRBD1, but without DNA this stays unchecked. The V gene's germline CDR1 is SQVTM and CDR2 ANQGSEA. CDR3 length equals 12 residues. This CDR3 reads CSKRDRGSAQYF. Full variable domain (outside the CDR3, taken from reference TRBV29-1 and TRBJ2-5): SAVISQKPSRDICQRGTSLTIQCQVDSQVTMMFWYRQQPGQSLTLIATANQGSEATYESGFVIDKFPISRPNLTFSTLTVSNMSPEDSSIYLCSKRDRGSAQYFGPGTRLLVL.

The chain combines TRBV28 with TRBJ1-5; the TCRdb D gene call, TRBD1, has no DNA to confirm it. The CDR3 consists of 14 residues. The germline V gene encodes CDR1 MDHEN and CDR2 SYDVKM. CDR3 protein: CASSLLAGSQPQHF.

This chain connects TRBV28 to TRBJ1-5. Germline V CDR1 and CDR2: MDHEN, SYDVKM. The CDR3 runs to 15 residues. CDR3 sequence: CASSFYSSNNQPQHF.

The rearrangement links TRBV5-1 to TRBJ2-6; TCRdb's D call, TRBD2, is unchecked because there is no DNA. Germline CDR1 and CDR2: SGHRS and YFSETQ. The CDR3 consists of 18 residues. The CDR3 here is CASSLTGPRAEGANVLTF.

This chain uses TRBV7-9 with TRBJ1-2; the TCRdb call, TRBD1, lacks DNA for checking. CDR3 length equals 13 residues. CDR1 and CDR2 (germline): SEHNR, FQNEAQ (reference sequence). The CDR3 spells CASSSGDRLLFTF.

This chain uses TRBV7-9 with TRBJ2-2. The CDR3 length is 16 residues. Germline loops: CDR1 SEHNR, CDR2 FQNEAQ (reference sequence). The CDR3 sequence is CASSLAAVRNTGELFF.

CDR3 loop: CASSLRPGSTGELFF. The rearrangement links TRBV28 to TRBJ2-2; TCRdb outputs TRBD1, but without DNA this stays unchecked. Germline V gene sequence: CDR1 MDHEN, CDR2 SYDVKM. CDR3 length equals 15 residues. Supplemented by reference TRBV28 and TRBJ2-2, the full variable domain reads DVKVTQSSRYLVKRTGEKVFLECVQDMDHENMFWYRQDPGLGLRLIYFSYDVKMKEKGDIPEGYSVSREKKERFSLILESASTNQTSMYLCASSLRPGSTGELFFGEGSRLTVL.

CDR3 sequence: CASRFKIGGESQHF. The J gene is TRBJ1-5, the V gene TRBV12-2; no DNA is available, so the TRBD1 call from TCRdb remains unchecked. TRBV12-2 counts as a pseudogene. CDR3 size: 14 residues.

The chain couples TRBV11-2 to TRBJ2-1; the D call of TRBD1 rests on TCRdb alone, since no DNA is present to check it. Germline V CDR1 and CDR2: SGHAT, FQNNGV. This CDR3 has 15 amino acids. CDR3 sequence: CASSLQGASHNEQFF.

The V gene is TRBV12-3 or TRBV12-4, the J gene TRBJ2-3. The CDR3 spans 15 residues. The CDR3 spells CASSLLAVGTDTQYF.

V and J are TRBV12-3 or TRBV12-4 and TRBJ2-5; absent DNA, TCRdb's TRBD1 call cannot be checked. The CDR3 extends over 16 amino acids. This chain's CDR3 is CASTKRGGGEWETQYF.

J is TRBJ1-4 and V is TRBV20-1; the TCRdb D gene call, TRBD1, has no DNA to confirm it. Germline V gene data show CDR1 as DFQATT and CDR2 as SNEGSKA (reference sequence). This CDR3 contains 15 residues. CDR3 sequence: CSARDGHRVEEKLFF.

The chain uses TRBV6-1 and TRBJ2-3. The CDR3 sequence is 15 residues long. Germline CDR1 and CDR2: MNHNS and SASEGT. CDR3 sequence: CASSVRSLSTDTQYF.

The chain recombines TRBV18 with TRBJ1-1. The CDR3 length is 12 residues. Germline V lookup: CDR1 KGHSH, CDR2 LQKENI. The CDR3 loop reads CASSPGREEAFF.

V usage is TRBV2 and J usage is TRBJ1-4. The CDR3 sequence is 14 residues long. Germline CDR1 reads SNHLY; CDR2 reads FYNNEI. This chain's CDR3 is CATTIGFRNEKLFF.

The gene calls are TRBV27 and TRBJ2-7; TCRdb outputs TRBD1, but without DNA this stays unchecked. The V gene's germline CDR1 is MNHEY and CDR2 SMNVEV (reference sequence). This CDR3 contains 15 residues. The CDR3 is CASSLQQGAFYEQYF.

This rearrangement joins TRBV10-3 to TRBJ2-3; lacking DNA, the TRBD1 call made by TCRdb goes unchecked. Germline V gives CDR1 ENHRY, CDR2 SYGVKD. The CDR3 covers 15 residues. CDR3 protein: CAISEGRGRTDTQYF.

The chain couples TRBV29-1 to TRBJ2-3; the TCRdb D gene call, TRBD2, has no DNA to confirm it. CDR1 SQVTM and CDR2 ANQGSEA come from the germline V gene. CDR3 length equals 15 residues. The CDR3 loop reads CSVGGTQFGTDTQYF.

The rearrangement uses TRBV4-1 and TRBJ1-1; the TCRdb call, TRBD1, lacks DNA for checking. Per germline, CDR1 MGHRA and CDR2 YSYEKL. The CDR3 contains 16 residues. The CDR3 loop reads CASSQAEGEWSTEAFF.

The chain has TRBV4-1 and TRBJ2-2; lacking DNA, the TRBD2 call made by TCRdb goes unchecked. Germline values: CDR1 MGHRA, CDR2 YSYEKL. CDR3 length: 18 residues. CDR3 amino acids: CASSRKMEGFENTGELFF.

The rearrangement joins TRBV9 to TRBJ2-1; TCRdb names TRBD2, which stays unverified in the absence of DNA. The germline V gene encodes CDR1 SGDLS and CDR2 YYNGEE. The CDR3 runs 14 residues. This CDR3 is CASSLPEGNMEQFF.

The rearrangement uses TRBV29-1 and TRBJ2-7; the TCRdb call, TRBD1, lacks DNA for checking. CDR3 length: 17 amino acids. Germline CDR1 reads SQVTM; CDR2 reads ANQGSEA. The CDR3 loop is CSVGGSGGRYSPYEQYF.

CDR3 sequence reads: CANARSNQPQHF. V gene TRBV28 combines with J gene TRBJ1-5. This CDR3 is built from 12 residues. CDR1 MDHEN and CDR2 SYDVKM come from the germline V gene.

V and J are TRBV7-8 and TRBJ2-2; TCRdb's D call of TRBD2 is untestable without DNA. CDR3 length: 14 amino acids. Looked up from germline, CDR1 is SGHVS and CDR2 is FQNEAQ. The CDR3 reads CASSSGGGFGELFF.

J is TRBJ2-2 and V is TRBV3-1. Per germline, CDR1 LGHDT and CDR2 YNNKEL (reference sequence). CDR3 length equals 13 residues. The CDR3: CASSRVAGGELFF.

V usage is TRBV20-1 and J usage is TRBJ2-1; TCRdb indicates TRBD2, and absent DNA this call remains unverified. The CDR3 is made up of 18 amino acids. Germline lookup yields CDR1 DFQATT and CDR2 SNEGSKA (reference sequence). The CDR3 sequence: CSARKRGAIPSSYNEQFF.